This T cell receptor beta chain was obtained from a study of Ad26.COV2.S vaccination and SARS-CoV-2 variants. Study-wide context: By the intramuscular route, Ad26.COV2.S was given once, or twice 56 days apart.

The sample's treatment: roughly 19 received Ad26.COV2.S at low or high dose, single or two shots; about five received placebo; per-sample allocation not given. Sampling was performed 63 days after the first vaccine or placebo injection. The vaccine antigen was prefusion-stabilized Wuhan SARS-CoV-2 spike. V lost 5 bases and J 7 bases, leaving 21 bases between the germline ends. This CDR3 has 17 amino acids. Looked up from germline, CDR1 is PRHDT and CDR2 is FYEKMQ (reference sequence). Method: immunoSEQ multiplex PCR; TCRdb's copy keeps in-frame clones and lacks some. The repertoire holds 240,000 or so clones, with roughly 88% as singletons.

The sequence came from a person aged 18-65 years who received the Ad26.COV2.S COVID-19 vaccine or a placebo. The sequencing here drew on peripheral blood, taken in a trial of Ad26.COV2.S vaccine versus placebo. This chain joins TRBV13 and TRBJ1-6; D remains unclear. The CDR3 coding sequence is TGTGCCAGCAGCCCCCTAAGTATTCGTGGGAGAAATTCACCCCTCCACTTT. Its protein is CASSPLSIRGRNSPLHF.